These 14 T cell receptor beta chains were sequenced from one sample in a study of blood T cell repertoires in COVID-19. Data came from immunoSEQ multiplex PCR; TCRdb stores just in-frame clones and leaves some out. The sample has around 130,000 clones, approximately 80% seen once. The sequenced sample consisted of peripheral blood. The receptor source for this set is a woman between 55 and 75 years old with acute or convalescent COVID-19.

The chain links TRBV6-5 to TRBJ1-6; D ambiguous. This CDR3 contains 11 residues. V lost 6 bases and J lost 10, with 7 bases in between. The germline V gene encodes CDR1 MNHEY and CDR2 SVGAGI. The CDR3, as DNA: TGTGCCAGCAGGAGAGTATCACCCCTCCACTTT. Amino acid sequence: CASRRVSPLHF.

CDR3 residues: CASSIAPSGGQETQYF. CDR3 DNA: TGTGCCAGCAGTATTGCCCCTAGCGGGGGACAAGAGACCCAGTACTTC. This sequence joins TRBV28 and TRBJ2-5; 10 nucleotides agree with TRBD2. Germline assignment: CDR1 MDHEN and CDR2 SYDVKM. This CDR3 is built from 16 residues. Trimming at V came to 5 bases and at J to 2 bases, leaving 8 bases not matched to a gene.

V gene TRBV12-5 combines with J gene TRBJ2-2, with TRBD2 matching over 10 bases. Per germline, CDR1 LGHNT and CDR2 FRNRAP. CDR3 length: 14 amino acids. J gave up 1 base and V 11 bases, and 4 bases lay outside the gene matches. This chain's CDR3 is CAGLAGGNTGELFF. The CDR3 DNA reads TGTGCTGGGTTAGCGGGGGGGAACACCGGGGAGCTGTTTTTT.

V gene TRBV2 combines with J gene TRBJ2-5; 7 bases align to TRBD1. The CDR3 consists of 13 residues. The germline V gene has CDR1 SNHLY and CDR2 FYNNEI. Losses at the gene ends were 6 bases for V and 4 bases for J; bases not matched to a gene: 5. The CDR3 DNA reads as TGTGCCAGCAGACCGGACAGGCCAGAGACCCAGTACTTC. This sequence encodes CASRPDRPETQYF.

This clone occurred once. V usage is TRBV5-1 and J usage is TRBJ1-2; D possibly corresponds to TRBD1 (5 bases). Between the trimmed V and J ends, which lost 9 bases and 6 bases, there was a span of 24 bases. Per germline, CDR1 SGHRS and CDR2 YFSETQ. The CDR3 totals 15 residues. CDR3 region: CATTRDGAGQDGYTF. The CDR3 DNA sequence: TGCGCCACCACTCGAGATGGGGCAGGTCAAGATGGCTACACCTTC.

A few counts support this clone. The DNA of the CDR3 is TGTGCCAGCAGCTTAGGGACTCGGACGACCGGTACGCAGTATTTT. Its protein is CASSLGTRTTGTQYF. This rearrangement joins TRBV11-2 to TRBJ2-3; the D gene is possibly TRBD2 (5 bases). Germline V gene sequence: CDR1 SGHAT, CDR2 FQNNGV. This CDR3 has 15 residues. V lost 1 base and J 8 bases, leaving 16 bases between the germline ends.

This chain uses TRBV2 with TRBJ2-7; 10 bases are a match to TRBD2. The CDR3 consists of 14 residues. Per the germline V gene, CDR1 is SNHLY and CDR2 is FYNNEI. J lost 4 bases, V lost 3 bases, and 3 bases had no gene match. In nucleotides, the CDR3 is TGTGCCAGCAGTGATAGTAGCGGGGGGTACGAGCAGTACTTC. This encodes CASSDSSGGYEQYF.

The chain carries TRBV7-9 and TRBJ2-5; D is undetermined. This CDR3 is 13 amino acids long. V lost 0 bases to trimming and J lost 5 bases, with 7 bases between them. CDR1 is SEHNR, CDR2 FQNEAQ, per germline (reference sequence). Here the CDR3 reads CASSLAELETQYF. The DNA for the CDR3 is TGTGCCAGCAGCTTAGCGGAGCTCGAGACCCAGTACTTC.

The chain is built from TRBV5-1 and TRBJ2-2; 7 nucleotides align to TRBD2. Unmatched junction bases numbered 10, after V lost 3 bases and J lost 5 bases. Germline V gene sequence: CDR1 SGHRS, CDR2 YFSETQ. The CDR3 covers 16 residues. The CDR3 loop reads CASSSSLAVITGELFF. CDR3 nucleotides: TGCGCCAGCAGCTCCTCCCTAGCGGTAATTACCGGGGAGCTGTTTTTT.

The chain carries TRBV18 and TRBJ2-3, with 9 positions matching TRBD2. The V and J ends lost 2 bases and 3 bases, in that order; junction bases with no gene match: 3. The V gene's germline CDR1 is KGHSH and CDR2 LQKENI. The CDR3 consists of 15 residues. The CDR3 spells CASSPAGGKTDTQYF. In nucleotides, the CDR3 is TGTGCCAGCTCACCAGCGGGGGGGAAGACAGATACGCAGTATTTT. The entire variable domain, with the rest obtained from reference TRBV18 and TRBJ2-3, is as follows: NAGVMQNPRHLVRRRGQEARLRCSPMKGHSHVYWYRQLPEEGLKFMVYLQKENIIDESGMPKERFSAEFPKEGPSILRIQQVVRGDSAAYFCASSPAGGKTDTQYFGPGTRLTVL.

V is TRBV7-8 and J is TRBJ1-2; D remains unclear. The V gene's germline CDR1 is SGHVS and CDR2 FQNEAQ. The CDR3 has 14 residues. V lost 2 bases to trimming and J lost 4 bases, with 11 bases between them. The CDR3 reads CASSLPELSYGYTF. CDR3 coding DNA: TGTGCCAGCAGCTTACCCGAGCTGAGCTATGGCTACACCTTC.

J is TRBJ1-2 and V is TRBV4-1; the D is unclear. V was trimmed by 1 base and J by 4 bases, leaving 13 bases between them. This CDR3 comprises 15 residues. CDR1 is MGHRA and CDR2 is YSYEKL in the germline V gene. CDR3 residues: CASSQAMGHVYGYTF. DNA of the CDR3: TGCGCCAGCAGCCAAGCAATGGGCCACGTCTATGGCTACACCTTC.

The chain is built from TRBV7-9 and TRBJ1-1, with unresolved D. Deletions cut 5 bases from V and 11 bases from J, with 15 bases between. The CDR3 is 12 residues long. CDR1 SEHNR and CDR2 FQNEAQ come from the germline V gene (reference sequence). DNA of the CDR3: TGTGCCAGCAGCCCCGAGGGTCCGGGGGCTTTCTTT. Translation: CASSPEGPGAFF.

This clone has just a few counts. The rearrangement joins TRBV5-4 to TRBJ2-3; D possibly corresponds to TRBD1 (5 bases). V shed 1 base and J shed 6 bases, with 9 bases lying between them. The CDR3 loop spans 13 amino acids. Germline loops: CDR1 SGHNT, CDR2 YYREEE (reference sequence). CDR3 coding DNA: TGTGCCAGCAGCTTGAGCAAGGGGGATACGCAGTATTTT. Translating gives CASSLSKGDTQYF.